The rows below give T cell receptor beta chains drawn from one sample of a study of T cell responses to AZD1222 COVID-19 vaccine. Data came from immunoSEQ multiplex PCR; TCRdb stores just in-frame clones and leaves some out. The profile covers roughly 130,000 clones, with about 88% appearing a single time and 18% taken by the ten largest. Sequencing used peripheral blood, obtained on day 0 of MenACWY control vaccination. These receptors all come from an adult in good health. Both conserved end residues are part of each CDR3. Clone sizes are given selectively: once, few, many, or a class where the clone is expanded.

size,length,V,CDR3
NA,15,TRBV4-1,CASSQHGTGPGEQYF
few,15,TRBV9,CASSQEQGSNYGYTF
NA,17,TRBV7-3,CASSPKGSVLGGTEAFF
NA,12,TRBV20-1,CSASRGATEAFF
NA,14,TRBV12-5,CASGTGSATDTQYF
NA,15,TRBV20-1,CSASSGGDRADTQYF
NA,15,TRBV30,CAWSDQGIDVEKLFF
once,14,TRBV2,CASSGTGRGTEAFF
few,11,TRBV12-3/TRBV12-4,CASSLGETQYF
NA,15,TRBV6-6,CASSFDRVGSQPQHF
NA,15,TRBV6-5,CASSYWGQGPYEQYF
NA,13,TRBV30,CAWSGHRDSPLHF
NA,13,TRBV14,CASSRNIYNEQFF
NA,11,TRBV12-1,CASSLVNEQFF
NA,16,TRBV11-3,CASSFSRGWNTGELFF
NA,14,TRBV7-3,CASSRDSAGEGYTF
NA,14,TRBV6-5,CASSSGQITGELFF
NA,10,TRBV29-1,CSAGRPEQFF
NA,14,TRBV28,CASTGTGPTGELFF
NA,12,TRBV15,CATSRDAGPQHF
NA,13,TRBV7-2,CASSPGGSYEQYF
NA,12,TRBV28,CASAYLGYEQYF
few,14,TRBV19,CASSPGLESNEQYF
few,17,TRBV30,CAWKRFGGGPLSYEQYF
NA,15,TRBV7-9,CASSYRPQPNTEAFF
NA,17,TRBV3-1/TRBV3-2,CASSQGLRGTHNQPQHF
NA,15,TRBV6-6,CASSPNRGPNEKLFF
NA,16,TRBV5-1,CASSSIPGRGRGGYTF
NA,15,TRBV5-4,CASSLVLGSYNEQFF
NA,17,TRBV7-2,CASSLVGFDEWTYEQYF
NA,12,TRBV21-1,CATPGVATEAFF
NA,16,TRBV11-2,CASSPWGGGSTDTQYF
NA,17,TRBV10-3,CAISEDRAEVRNQPQHF
NA,12,TRBV6-5,CASSTQGNEQYF
NA,18,TRBV7-7,CASSPGTGTRGAGNTIYF
once,11,TRBV2,CASKTEGEQYF
NA,15,TRBV18,CASSERRPRGTEAFF
NA,15,TRBV3-1/TRBV3-2,CASSQTAISTDTQYF
NA,14,TRBV30,CAWSVRGGGGEAFF
NA,15,TRBV10-3,CAIKHTGSSYNEQFF
NA,14,TRBV14,CASSHGGRNTEAFF
NA,14,TRBV5-6,CASSEQRRNEKLFF
NA,15,TRBV27,CASSTGTRRNQPQHF
few,14,TRBV4-1,CASSQAGFGTEAFF
NA,14,TRBV7-9,CASSPRDREDGYTF
NA,13,TRBV11-1,CASSNTRGSEQFF
NA,11,TRBV20-1,CSARTNYEQYF
NA,13,TRBV5-1,CASSLVGSDTQYF
NA,16,TRBV4-1,CASSQDSGTRGNTIYF
NA,14,TRBV20-1,CSASTLADAYEQYF
few,17,TRBV2,CASSEPASRGSGQPQHF
NA,15,TRBV25-1,CASSEHQTNTGELFF
once,15,TRBV28,CASSPPRGDNSPLHF
once,13,TRBV5-1,CASSLRDTYGYTF
NA,15,TRBV2,CASSVVWDARNTIYF
NA,11,TRBV29-1,CSVEFSLQQFF
NA,10,TRBV5-8,CASSFSEQYF
NA,10,TRBV20-1,CSARGDEQFF
NA,13,TRBV4-2,CASSQDRQETQYF
NA,14,TRBV25-1,CASSAVGQGFGYTF